The 19 T cell receptor beta chains below were found in one sample sequenced in a study of neurological immune-mediated disorders. TCRdb redid the calling of the 5' RACE reads with MiXCR, one entry per CDR3 protein. The sample lists tens of thousands of distinct CDR3 sequences, about 5% occurring once. Material for sequencing was CD4+ T cells from blood. The receptors derive from a woman aged 18-30 years with multiple sclerosis.

This clonotype was seen ten or more times. J is TRBJ2-2 and V is TRBV12-3 or TRBV12-4, with 8 nucleotides matching TRBD2. Trimming took 2 bases from V and 4 from J; bases not matched to a gene: 9. This CDR3 spans 17 amino acids. The CDR3 nucleotides are TGTGCCAGCAGTTTACACAGCGGGAGAGGGGGCACCGGGGAGCTGTTTTTT. This encodes CASSLHSGRGGTGELFF.

This clonotype was detected many times. The rearrangement joins TRBV20-1 to TRBJ2-5; TRBD2 matches at 7 bases. The CDR3 consists of 13 residues. Trimming at V came to 1 base and at J to 7 bases, leaving 6 bases not matched to a gene. CDR1 is DFQATT and CDR2 is SNEGSKA in the germline V gene (reference sequence). The CDR3 nucleotides are TGCAGTGCTAGAGGCGGGGGAGGTGCGACCCAGTACTTC. Protein sequence: CSARGGGGATQYF.

The table lists this clonotype with many counts. The rearrangement links TRBV7-2 to TRBJ1-3, with D unclear. Per the germline V gene, CDR1 is SGHTA and CDR2 is FQGNSA. Trimming pared 0 bases from V and 0 bases from J, leaving 9 bases between. The CDR3 is 16 residues long. The CDR3 sequence is CASSLAQAASGNTIYF. Here the CDR3 DNA reads TGTGCCAGCAGCTTAGCGCAGGCTGCCTCTGGAAACACCATATATTTT. Full variable domain (rest looked up from reference TRBV7-2 and TRBJ1-3): GAGVSQSPSNKVTEKGKDVELRCDPISGHTALYWYRQSLGQGLEFLIYFQGNSAPDKSGLPSDRFSAERTGGSVSTLTIQRTQQEDSAVYLCASSLAQAASGNTIYFGEGSWLTVV.

This clonotype appeared many times. This chain uses TRBV3-1 with TRBJ2-2; no clear D gene. The V end was cut by 4 bases, the J end by 3 bases, with 12 bases between. The CDR3 is made up of 15 amino acids. Germline V gene sequence: CDR1 LGHDT, CDR2 YNNKEL (reference sequence). The CDR3 DNA reads TGTGCCAGCAGCCGGTTGGACGCGTACACCGGGGAGCTGTTTTTT. This codes for CASSRLDAYTGELFF.

This rearrangement joins TRBV11-2 to TRBJ1-2; perhaps TRBD1 as D (5 bases). V gave up 2 bases and J gave up 4 bases, with 14 bases separating them. The CDR3 covers 15 residues. The germline V gene encodes CDR1 SGHAT and CDR2 FQNNGV. CDR3 sequence: CASSLTGGEAYGYTF. CDR3 nucleotides: TGTGCCAGCAGCTTAACCGGGGGTGAAGCCTATGGCTACACCTTC.

This clonotype has a count of ten or more. The chain employs TRBV28 and TRBJ2-3, with D perhaps TRBD1 or TRBD2 (5 bases each). Germline V lookup: CDR1 MDHEN, CDR2 SYDVKM. Trimming pared 10 bases from V and 7 bases from J, leaving 15 bases between. The CDR3 has 12 amino acids. The CDR3 DNA reads as TGTGCCACCGGCCCTGAGGGGTATACGCAGTATTTT. This translates into CATGPEGYTQYF.

In this sample, this clonotype turned up many times. V is TRBV28 and J is TRBJ2-6; D call uncertain. The CDR3 has 15 residues. V was pared by 6 bases and J by 0 bases, with 9 bases between. Germline lookup yields CDR1 MDHEN and CDR2 SYDVKM. The CDR3 DNA is TGTGCCAGCAGCCATACAGTCTCTGGGGCCAACGTCCTGACTTTC. Its protein product is CASSHTVSGANVLTF.

This clonotype was recorded many times. In DNA, the CDR3 is TGTGCCAGCAGCCCCCGACTAGCGGGGTTCTACAATGAGCAGTTCTTC. Protein product: CASSPRLAGFYNEQFF. The chain joins TRBV7-2 to TRBJ2-1; TRBD2 matches 11 bases. The CDR3 is 16 residues long. Germline-derived CDR1 and CDR2 are SGHTA and FQGNSA. V dropped 5 bases and J dropped 3; count of bases not matched to a gene: 6. Using reference TRBV7-2 and TRBJ2-1 for the parts outside the CDR3, the full variable domain is GAGVSQSPSNKVTEKGKDVELRCDPISGHTALYWYRQSLGQGLEFLIYFQGNSAPDKSGLPSDRFSAERTGGSVSTLTIQRTQQEDSAVYLCASSPRLAGFYNEQFFGPGTRLTVL.

This clonotype was observed at least ten times. The genes are TRBV5-5 and TRBJ1-1, with unresolved D. Germline values: CDR1 SGHKS, CDR2 YYEKEE (reference sequence). The CDR3 spans 17 residues. Trimming took off 0 bases at V and 0 bases at J, with 15 bases between the two ends. DNA for the CDR3: TGTGCCAGCAGCTTGGTTTCAGTCGTCGGGGTGAACACTGAAGCTTTCTTT. It specifies CASSLVSVVGVNTEAFF.

This clonotype was counted many times. This chain links TRBV20-1 with TRBJ2-4, with D possibly being TRBD2 (5 bases). Germline assignment: CDR1 DFQATT and CDR2 SNEGSKA (reference sequence). The CDR3 loop spans 13 amino acids. V was shortened by 5 bases and J by 8 bases, with 16 bases between the two germline ends. CDR3 amino acids: CSAPSSREDIQYF. In DNA form, the CDR3 reads TGCAGTGCTCCTTCATCGAGGGAAGACATTCAGTACTTC.

In its sample, this clonotype was seen many times. The V call is TRBV20-1, the J call TRBJ2-3; maybe TRBD2 (6 bases). The CDR3 is 12 amino acids. Germline V lookup: CDR1 DFQATT, CDR2 SNEGSKA (reference sequence). Trimming pared 7 bases from V and 1 base from J, leaving 9 bases between. The chain's CDR3 is CSGWRGTDTQYF. The DNA of the CDR3 is TGCAGTGGGTGGAGGGGCACAGATACGCAGTATTTT.

This clonotype has only a few counts. This chain connects TRBV19 to TRBJ1-1, with 7 bases identical to TRBD1. CDR3 size: 15 residues. CDR1 is LNHDA and CDR2 is SQIVND in the germline V gene (reference sequence). V dropped 5 bases and J dropped 1; count of bases not matched to a gene: 7. CDR3 in amino acids: CASSGQVRRNTEAFF. CDR3 sequence (DNA): TGTGCCAGTAGTGGACAGGTTCGTAGGAACACTGAAGCTTTCTTT.

This clonotype was detected ten times or more. The V gene is TRBV4-1, the J gene TRBJ1-5, with D maybe TRBD1 (6 bases). CDR1 MGHRA and CDR2 YSYEKL come from the germline V gene. The CDR3 spans 16 residues. The V and J ends lost 4 bases and 7 bases respectively, with 20 bases between them. CDR3: CASSPEGGGGRQPQHF. For the CDR3, the DNA is TGCGCCAGCAGCCCCGAAGGGGGAGGAGGTCGACAGCCCCAGCATTTT.

This clonotype has at least ten counts. This chain uses TRBV20-1 with TRBJ2-3, with 11 positions matching TRBD2. V lost 1 base to trimming and J lost 4 bases; unmatched junction nucleotides: 7. The CDR3 spans 16 residues. Germline CDR1 DFQATT, CDR2 SNEGSKA (reference sequence). The CDR3 is CSARVVSGGASDTQYF. The CDR3 nucleotides are TGCAGTGCTAGAGTAGTTAGCGGGGGGGCCTCAGATACGCAGTATTTT.

This clonotype came up many times. This chain links TRBV27 with TRBJ1-5; no clear D gene. Germline loops: CDR1 MNHEY, CDR2 SMNVEV (reference sequence). Trimming removed 6 bases at V and 1 base at J, with 13 bases between. The CDR3 extends over 15 amino acids. CDR3 sequence (DNA): TGTGCCAGCAGAGCACGGATGTTGAGCAATCAGCCCCAGCATTTT. Translated: CASRARMLSNQPQHF.

This clonotype was counted at least ten times. The rearrangement joins TRBV29-1 to TRBJ2-1, with D possibly matching TRBD2 (5 bases). Germline assignment: CDR1 SQVTM and CDR2 ANQGSEA. The CDR3 has 15 residues. V was clipped by 3 bases and J by 0 bases, with 12 bases between them. Here the CDR3 DNA reads TGCAGCGTTGATCGTCGGAGGCTCTCCTACAATGAGCAGTTCTTC. It encodes CSVDRRRLSYNEQFF.

This clonotype has at least ten counts. The gene calls are TRBV16 and TRBJ1-3; D ambiguous. V was pared by 3 bases and J by 0 bases, with 6 bases between. CDR1 is KGHSY and CDR2 is FQNENV in the germline V gene. This CDR3 is built from 14 residues. The CDR3 reads CASSHQASGNTIYF. CDR3 nucleotides: TGTGCCAGCAGCCATCAGGCCTCTGGAAACACCATATATTTT.

This clonotype was counted many times. The rearrangement uses TRBV18 and TRBJ1-1; D gene ambiguous. This CDR3 is built from 14 residues. The germline gives CDR1 KGHSH, CDR2 LQKENI. Trimming stripped 4 bases from V and 5 bases from J, with 14 bases between. CDR3 region: CASSQEGRETEAFF. In DNA form, the CDR3 reads TGTGCCAGCTCACAAGAGGGTCGGGAGACTGAAGCTTTCTTT.

This clonotype appeared many times. The chain links TRBV27 to TRBJ1-2; D might be TRBD1 (6 bases). V shed 8 bases and J shed 4 bases, with 11 bases lying between them. The CDR3 totals 12 residues. Germline V gives CDR1 MNHEY, CDR2 SMNVEV (reference sequence). The DNA of the CDR3 is TGTGCCAGCGGAACAGGGTTCTATGGCTACACCTTC. The encoded protein is CASGTGFYGYTF.